This section outlines one T cell receptor beta chain sequence together with its context. Its antigen remains unknown. The V and J ends lost 2 bases and 6 bases respectively, with 7 bases between them. CDR1 is GTSNPN and CDR2 is SVGIG in the germline V gene (reference sequence). This CDR3 has 11 amino acids. Clones were read by immunoSEQ multiplex PCR, and TCRdb kept only the in-frame ones, dropping some. The table records under 85,000 clones, approximately 85% of them present only once. This specimen comes from a study of OX40 agonist ivuxolimab in advanced cancers. Study-level background: In three patients, partial responses were observed, one with hepatocellular carcinoma and two with cutaneous melanoma.

Blood sampling was done at baseline, cycle 4 day 1, and cycle 7 day 1. Study-wide results and caveats: At 0.1 to 3.0 mg/kg, clonal expansion of CD4+ and CD8+ blood T cells had occurred by week 6.

The sequenced sample was CD4+ or CD8+ T cells sorted from blood, obtained in a trial of the OX40 agonist ivuxolimab. The source is an adult with an advanced solid tumor such as melanoma, head and neck, liver or kidney cancer. V and J are TRBV30 and TRBJ1-1; D remains ambiguous. The CDR3 DNA reads TGTGCCTGGAGTTTGGAGGCTGAAGCTTTCTTT. Translated: CAWSLEAEAFF.